These 27 T cell receptor beta chains share one sample of origin, sequenced in a study of CD8+ T cells in alopecia areata. Once RNA had been extracted, it was reverse transcribed into cDNA to act as the sequencing template. TCRdb's copy holds only in-frame clones and misses some; the assay was immunoSEQ multiplex PCR. The sample includes 150,000 to 200,000 clones, about 60% of them seen just once. Material: CD4+ T cells sorted from blood, obtained at week 0. The receptors originated from a human donor with alopecia areata.

This clone was recorded a few times. This chain joins TRBV25-1 and TRBJ2-1, with TRBD2 as a possible D gene (7 bases). This CDR3 comprises 15 residues. The germline V gene has CDR1 MGHDK and CDR2 SYGVNS. Trimming removed 5 bases from V and 6 bases from J, with 17 bases in between. The CDR3 is CASSPYGGLFNEQFF. The CDR3, as DNA: TGTGCCAGCAGTCCATACGGGGGGCTTTTCAATGAGCAGTTCTTC.

V is TRBV30 and J is TRBJ1-1, with D possibly matching TRBD1 (5 bases). V lost 0 bases and J 1 base, leaving 9 bases between the germline ends. Germline V gene lookup returns CDR1 GTSNPN and CDR2 SVGIG (reference sequence). CDR3 length: 14 amino acids. In nucleotides, the CDR3 is TGTGCCTGGAGTGTACAGGCAGGGAACACTGAAGCTTTCTTT. It encodes CAWSVQAGNTEAFF.

The V and J genes are TRBV10-2 and TRBJ1-2, with D tentatively TRBD1 (6 bases). The V gene lost 7 bases and the J gene lost 2 bases, with 11 bases spanning the gap. Germline CDR1 is WSHSY and CDR2 is SAAADI. This CDR3 is built from 13 residues. CDR3 amino acids: CASTGGPNYGYTF. DNA for the CDR3: TGCGCCAGCACGGGGGGGCCGAACTATGGCTACACCTTC.

The chain employs TRBV6-6 and TRBJ2-1; TRBD2 matches at 13 bases. V lost 5 bases and J lost 7; bases outside the gene matches: 5. CDR3 length equals 15 residues. Germline assignment: CDR1 MNHNY and CDR2 SVGAGI (reference sequence). CDR3 amino acids: CASSRTSGGANEQFF. The CDR3, as DNA: TGTGCCAGCAGTCGCACTAGCGGGGGGGCAAATGAGCAGTTCTTC.

This chain joins TRBV18 and TRBJ2-3; TRBD1 is a possible D gene (7 bases). This CDR3 is built from 14 residues. Germline lookup yields CDR1 KGHSH and CDR2 LQKENI. V dropped 5 bases and J dropped 6 bases, with 15 bases sitting between them. CDR3 sequence (DNA): TGTGCCAGCTCAACCCGGGACAGCGGGGATACGCAGTATTTT. This sequence encodes CASSTRDSGDTQYF.

This clone appeared a single time. The chain uses TRBV6-5 and TRBJ2-3; 7 positions match TRBD1. The CDR3 length is 16 residues. Germline CDR1 MNHEY, CDR2 SVGAGI. Germline trimming cut 2 bases from V and 2 bases from J; bases unmatched to any gene: 7. The CDR3 loop reads CASSYNRGASTDTQYF. Written as DNA, the CDR3 is TGTGCCAGCAGTTACAACAGGGGAGCCTCCACAGATACGCAGTATTTT.

This clone was counted only a few times. This chain joins TRBV29-1 and TRBJ2-1; 7 bases map to TRBD2. The V segment lost 3 bases and the J segment 2 bases; nucleotides outside the gene matches: 4. Germline lookup yields CDR1 SQVTM and CDR2 ANQGSEA. CDR3 length equals 14 residues. The CDR3 DNA is TGCAGCGTTGAGGGGCTAGCGGCCTACAATGAGCAGTTCTTC. Protein sequence: CSVEGLAAYNEQFF.

This clone was recorded a few times. The chain joins TRBV27 to TRBJ1-6; D gene uncertain. The V end lost 3 bases, the J end lost 9 bases, and 18 bases lay between the germline ends. The CDR3 loop spans 16 amino acids. The V gene's germline CDR1 is MNHEY and CDR2 SMNVEV (reference sequence). For the CDR3, the DNA is TGTGCCAGCAGTTTTGACCCGGACGGATCTAGTTCACCCCTCCACTTT. Translating gives CASSFDPDGSSSPLHF.

The chain couples TRBV7-2 to TRBJ1-6; a possible D gene is TRBD1 (5 bases). Trimming left V 5 bases short and J 2 bases short, with 7 bases between. The length of the CDR3 is 14 residues. CDR1 is SGHTA, CDR2 FQGNSA, per germline. Written as DNA, the CDR3 is TGTGCCAGCAGCAGGGGCACCTATAATTCACCCCTCCACTTT. Translated: CASSRGTYNSPLHF.

This chain uses TRBV5-1 with TRBJ2-3; possible D gene TRBD1, 6 bases. The CDR3 spans 14 residues. V was clipped by 4 bases and J by 4 bases, with 13 bases between them. Looked up from germline, CDR1 is SGHRS and CDR2 is YFSETQ. CDR3 in amino acids: CASSEGTGSDTQYF. DNA for the CDR3: TGCGCCAGCAGCGAAGGAACAGGGTCAGATACGCAGTATTTT.

This chain connects TRBV10-3 to TRBJ2-7, with D hard to call. This CDR3 spans 12 amino acids. V was clipped by 2 bases and J by 1 base, with 3 bases between them. CDR1 is ENHRY and CDR2 is SYGVKD in the germline V gene. The CDR3 spells CAISEGSYEQYF. DNA for the CDR3: TGTGCCATCAGTGAGGGGTCCTACGAGCAGTACTTC.

V and J are TRBV5-1 and TRBJ1-1, with D unresolved. In germline, CDR1 is SGHRS, CDR2 YFSETQ. CDR3 length: 14 amino acids. The V and J ends lost 4 bases and 1 base respectively, with 11 bases between them. CDR3 in DNA: TGCGCCAGCAGCGTCCAAGTATCGAACACTGAAGCTTTCTTT. As protein: CASSVQVSNTEAFF.

This chain uses TRBV15 with TRBJ1-1, with 7 bases lining up with TRBD1. After removal of 10 bases from V and 2 bases from J, the junction contained 10 bases not matched to a gene. There are 14 residues in the CDR3. CDR1 and CDR2 from the germline V gene are LNHNV and YYDKDF (reference sequence). The CDR3 sequence is CAIRKGQLNTEAFF. The CDR3 DNA is TGTGCCATCCGGAAGGGACAGCTAAACACTGAAGCTTTCTTT.

The chain has TRBV30 and TRBJ1-5; tentative D call: TRBD1 (6 bases). Germline values: CDR1 GTSNPN, CDR2 SVGIG (reference sequence). The CDR3 sequence is 15 residues long. Trimming took off 2 bases at V and 6 bases at J, with 17 bases between the two ends. CDR3 residues: CAWSKPGRGSQPQHF. The CDR3 nucleotides are TGTGCCTGGAGTAAACCAGGAAGGGGGAGTCAGCCCCAGCATTTT.

Details on this clone: One end of the junction varies from germline; a read error may be responsible. The V call is TRBV4-1, the J call TRBJ2-4, with D tentatively TRBD1 (5 bases). The CDR3 length is 16 residues. CDR1 and CDR2 (germline): MGHRA, YSYEKL. This CDR3 reads CASSQPTDSDKSIQYF. The CDR3 DNA sequence: TGCGCCAGCAGCCAACCTACTGACTCGGACAAAAGCATTCAGTACTTC.

V is TRBV5-1 and J is TRBJ2-1; D gene uncertain. The CDR3 is made up of 13 amino acids. Per the germline V gene, CDR1 is SGHRS and CDR2 is YFSETQ. V lost 4 bases to trimming and J lost 8 bases, with 13 bases between them. The CDR3 region is CASSPYGLDEQFF. DNA for the CDR3: TGCGCCAGCAGCCCGTACGGGTTAGATGAGCAGTTCTTC.

In its sample, this clone was seen a few times. V and J are TRBV18 and TRBJ1-4; D gene unclear. The V gene lost 1 base and the J gene lost 5 bases, with 14 bases spanning the gap. Germline V gene data show CDR1 as KGHSH and CDR2 as LQKENI. The length of the CDR3 is 16 residues. The CDR3 sequence: CASSPLEGPQNEKLFF. CDR3 sequence (DNA): TGTGCCAGCTCACCACTTGAAGGGCCCCAGAATGAAAAACTGTTTTTT.

This clone has only a few counts. The V gene is TRBV11-3, the J gene TRBJ2-4; 8 positions agree with TRBD1. V was clipped by 5 bases and J by 1 base; unmatched bases: 1. Germline V gives CDR1 SGHNT, CDR2 YENEEA. The CDR3 contains 14 residues. CDR3: CASSGQGAKNIQYF. CDR3 bases: TGTGCCAGCAGCGGACAGGGCGCCAAAAACATTCAGTACTTC.

This clone has only one observation. CDR3 protein: CASSQLPTGGDSPLHF. The CDR3 bases are TGTGCCAGCAGTCAATTACCCACAGGGGGCGATTCACCCCTCCACTTT. This chain uses TRBV2 with TRBJ1-6; 9 nucleotides agree with TRBD1. This CDR3 has 16 residues. The V and J ends lost 5 bases and 8 bases, in that order; junction bases with no gene match: 10. Germline CDR1 SNHLY, CDR2 FYNNEI.

As to this clone: Other DNA sequences within the sample encode an identical CDR3. The chain is built from TRBV29-1 and TRBJ2-3; D is ambiguous. Trimming took off 4 bases at V and 0 bases at J, with 8 bases between the two ends. Germline V lookup: CDR1 SQVTM, CDR2 ANQGSEA. CDR3 length: 13 residues. The CDR3 DNA reads as TGCAGCGTTGTTGGCCGAAGCACAGATACGCAGTATTTT. Amino acid sequence: CSVVGRSTDTQYF.

The CDR3 here is CASSLAVASNTGELFF. The CDR3 region has the DNA TGTGCCAGCAGCTTAGCGGTAGCCTCGAACACCGGGGAGCTGTTTTTT. The chain recombines TRBV13 with TRBJ2-2; no clear D gene. This CDR3 contains 16 residues. Trimming stripped 1 base from V and 0 bases from J, with 9 bases between. The germline gives CDR1 PRHDT, CDR2 FYEKMQ (reference sequence).

The chain recombines TRBV2 with TRBJ1-5, with unresolved D. The CDR3 has 11 amino acids. Deletions cut 6 bases from V and 9 bases from J, with 9 bases between. CDR1 and CDR2 (germline): SNHLY, FYNNEI. CDR3 DNA sequence: TGTGCCAGCAGGGCAGAGGCGCCCCAGCATTTT. Amino acids: CASRAEAPQHF.

This clone was seen once. Other DNA sequences in this sample translate to the same CDR3. The V call is TRBV30, the J call TRBJ2-2; TRBD2 aligns across 7 bases. Germline CDR1 reads GTSNPN; CDR2 reads SVGIG (reference sequence). J lost 5 bases, V lost 0 bases, and 0 bases had no gene match. The CDR3 runs 13 residues. This CDR3 reads CAWSVGGTGELFF. The CDR3 nucleotides read TGTGCCTGGAGTGTGGGGGGGACCGGGGAGCTGTTTTTT.

This clone was found a few times. In DNA, the CDR3 is TGCAGCTCAAAGTTCGGGGCCTACGAGCAGTACTTC. This translates into CSSKFGAYEQYF. The chain uses TRBV29-1 and TRBJ2-7; tentatively, D is TRBD2 (5 bases). The V and J ends lost 8 bases and 2 bases respectively, with 13 bases between them. The CDR3 spans 12 residues. Germline V gene sequence: CDR1 SQVTM, CDR2 ANQGSEA.

In its sample, this clone was seen a few times. The rearrangement uses TRBV7-2 and TRBJ1-6; D call uncertain. V was trimmed by 1 base and J by 4 bases, leaving 8 bases between them. This CDR3 is built from 15 residues. The germline V gene has CDR1 SGHTA and CDR2 FQGNSA. DNA of the CDR3: TGTGCCAGCAGCTTAGAGGCCGGTTATAATTCACCCCTCCACTTT. The encoded protein is CASSLEAGYNSPLHF. The full variable domain, with the rest looked up from reference TRBV7-2 and TRBJ1-6, is GAGVSQSPSNKVTEKGKDVELRCDPISGHTALYWYRQSLGQGLEFLIYFQGNSAPDKSGLPSDRFSAERTGGSVSTLTIQRTQQEDSAVYLCASSLEAGYNSPLHFGNGTRLTVT.

There are a few counts of this clone. The chain carries TRBV15 and TRBJ1-2; D might be TRBD1 (5 bases). The CDR3 has 14 residues. Germline CDR1 and CDR2: LNHNV and YYDKDF (reference sequence). V gave up 0 bases and J gave up 5 bases, with 10 bases separating them. The CDR3 region has the DNA TGTGCCACCAGCAGAGATTTCGGGGGGTATGGCTACACCTTC. Translating it yields CATSRDFGGYGYTF.

The V call is TRBV7-9, the J call TRBJ1-2; the D is unclear. Per the germline V gene, CDR1 is SEHNR and CDR2 is FQNEAQ (reference sequence). V was clipped by 1 base and J by 2 bases, with 14 bases between them. The CDR3 length is 16 residues. Here the CDR3 DNA reads TGTGCCAGCAGCTTAGGTTGGCGTGTGGGGAACTATGGCTACACCTTC. Its protein product is CASSLGWRVGNYGYTF.